One sample yielded the 23 T cell receptor beta chains listed below, sequenced in a study of T cells in Graves' hyperthyroidism and ophthalmopathy. RNA transcripts served as the template for amplifying TCR beta CDR3 regions. TCR CDR3 underwent first-round RT-PCR with the HTBI primer set. From the multiplex PCR reads, TCRdb called clonotypes with MiXCR, one entry per CDR3 protein. The sample carries roughly 630,000 distinct CDR3 sequences, more than 15% recorded once. Sequenced: blood. Receptors were obtained from a woman in her twenties or thirties with Graves' hyperthyroidism.

This clonotype was recorded many times. The CDR3: CASKRTGSSGANVLTF. The CDR3 DNA is TGTGCCAGCAAGCGGACAGGTAGCTCTGGGGCCAACGTCCTGACTTTC. J is TRBJ2-6 and V is TRBV2, with 7 positions matching TRBD1. The CDR3 covers 16 residues. Germline CDR1 reads SNHLY; CDR2 reads FYNNEI. The V segment lost 7 bases and the J segment 0 bases; nucleotides outside the gene matches: 6.

This clonotype was recorded many times. The chain is built from TRBV6-1 and TRBJ2-1, with 7 bases fitting TRBD2. Germline V gene data show CDR1 as MNHNS and CDR2 as SASEGT. The CDR3 is 16 residues long. V trimming: 5 bases; J trimming: 8 bases; junction bases outside the gene matches: 15. The chain's CDR3 is CASSTVAEGGQDEQFF. CDR3 nucleotides: TGTGCCAGCAGTACGGTAGCGGAGGGAGGGCAGGATGAGCAGTTCTTC.

This clonotype was counted many times. This rearrangement joins TRBV2 to TRBJ2-7; possible D gene TRBD1, 6 bases. This CDR3 spans 13 amino acids. Trimming stripped 8 bases from V and 5 bases from J, with 16 bases between. The germline V gene has CDR1 SNHLY and CDR2 FYNNEI. CDR3 sequence: CASARRGVHEQYF. Written as DNA, the CDR3 is TGTGCCAGCGCCCGCAGGGGAGTCCACGAGCAGTACTTC.

This clonotype was found a few times. The rearrangement links TRBV10-3 to TRBJ2-7; D is undetermined. Trimming removed 3 bases from V and 7 bases from J, with 13 bases in between. This CDR3 spans 13 amino acids. The germline CDR1 and CDR2 sequences are ENHRY and SYGVKD. The CDR3 DNA follows: TGTGCCATCAGTGATCTGGCACTGGGGGAGCAGTACTTC. Translating gives CAISDLALGEQYF.

In this sample, this clonotype turned up many times. This chain's CDR3 is CASSLAPSGFSTDTQYF. CDR3 in DNA: TGTGCCAGCAGCTTAGCGCCGAGCGGGTTTAGCACAGATACGCAGTATTTT. This sequence joins TRBV7-9 and TRBJ2-3, with D tentatively TRBD2 (6 bases). The CDR3 is 17 residues long. Trimming pared 0 bases from V and 0 bases from J, leaving 13 bases between. Per germline, CDR1 SEHNR and CDR2 FQNEAQ (reference sequence).

There are many counts of this clonotype. V gene TRBV7-2 combines with J gene TRBJ2-1, with TRBD2 identical over 13 bases. Germline V lookup: CDR1 SGHTA, CDR2 FQGNSA. CDR3 length equals 19 residues. Unmatched junction bases numbered 11, after V lost 3 bases and J lost 3 bases. CDR3 residues: CASSFRLGTSGTNYNEQFF. For the CDR3, the DNA is TGTGCCAGCAGCTTCCGACTCGGGACTAGCGGGACGAACTACAATGAGCAGTTCTTC.

This clonotype was seen more than once but under ten times. The chain is built from TRBV29-1 and TRBJ1-1, with a weak D call TRBD1 (6 bases). This CDR3 region has 16 residues. CDR1 and CDR2 (germline): SQVTM, ANQGSEA. V dropped 5 bases and J dropped 1 base, with 20 bases sitting between them. The DNA for the CDR3 is TGCAGCGTTAATCCTTTACAGGGCGCCGAGAACACTGAAGCTTTCTTT. The encoded protein is CSVNPLQGAENTEAFF.

This chain links TRBV11-2 with TRBJ2-1; TRBD1 matches at 9 bases. The ends lost 6 bases at V and 0 bases at J; junction bases unmatched: 6. This CDR3 spans 16 amino acids. The germline CDR1 and CDR2 sequences are SGHAT and FQNNGV. The CDR3 DNA is TGTGCCAGCAGAGGACAGGGGACCCGCTCCTACAATGAGCAGTTCTTC. Translating it yields CASRGQGTRSYNEQFF.

This clonotype was detected only a few times. The J gene is TRBJ2-7, the V gene TRBV20-1; no firm D call. This CDR3 region has 14 residues. The germline V gene has CDR1 DFQATT and CDR2 SNEGSKA (reference sequence). V lost 0 bases and J lost 1, with 10 bases in between. This chain's CDR3 is CSARDARQSYEQYF. CDR3 in DNA: TGCAGTGCTAGAGATGCGCGTCAGTCCTACGAGCAGTACTTC.

This clonotype has ten or more counts. The chain uses TRBV11-3 and TRBJ2-3, with D perhaps matching TRBD1 (6 bases). Germline assignment: CDR1 SGHNT and CDR2 YENEEA. V was pared by 4 bases and J by 2 bases, with 10 bases between. There are 14 residues in the CDR3. The CDR3 DNA is TGTGCCAGCAGCTCTAGGGACAACACAGATACGCAGTATTTT. Protein sequence: CASSSRDNTDTQYF.

In this sample, this clonotype turned up many times. At one end, the junction sequence differs from germline, possibly due to a read error. The chain couples TRBV20-1 to TRBJ2-1, with D uncertain. Germline CDR1 is DFQATT and CDR2 is SNEGSKA (reference sequence). The CDR3 contains 13 residues. The CDR3 nucleotides read TGCAGTGCTAGAGAGGGTCTCTACAATGCGCAGTTCTTC. As protein: CSAREGLYNAQFF.

As regards this clonotype: This may be a read error: a much more frequent sequence differs by one nucleotide. The chain couples TRBV11-2 to TRBJ1-2; 8 positions agree with TRBD1. There are 15 residues in the CDR3. From germline, CDR1 is SGHAT and CDR2 FQNNGV. Trimming removed 1 base from V and 7 bases from J; junction bases left unmatched: 8. The CDR3 reads CASSLVKDRVFGYTF. The CDR3 bases are TGTGCCAGCAGCTTAGTCAAGGACAGGGTATTTGGCTACACCTTC.

V gene TRBV4-2 combines with J gene TRBJ2-7; 12 nucleotides line up with TRBD2. The CDR3 is 16 amino acids. Germline V lookup: CDR1 LGHNA, CDR2 YNFKEQ. The V and J ends lost 1 base and 3 bases, in that order; junction bases with no gene match: 4. CDR3 sequence (DNA): TGTGCCAGCAGCCAAGTCCAGACTAGCGGGAGCTACGAGCAGTACTTC. Protein: CASSQVQTSGSYEQYF.

This rearrangement joins TRBV5-1 to TRBJ2-1; 7 nucleotides agree with TRBD1. Unmatched junction bases numbered 15, after V lost 6 bases and J lost 0 bases. CDR1 and CDR2 (germline): SGHRS, YFSETQ. The CDR3 has 18 amino acids. As DNA, the CDR3 is TGCGCCAGCAAGGGGGACAGAGTCGGAGGAAGCTCCTACAATGAGCAGTTCTTC. The encoded protein is CASKGDRVGGSSYNEQFF.

This clonotype occurred many times. The chain carries TRBV30 and TRBJ1-2, with TRBD1 matching 7 bases. V was clipped by 0 bases and J by 5 bases; unmatched bases: 15. Per germline, CDR1 GTSNPN and CDR2 SVGIG (reference sequence). The CDR3 runs to 17 residues. The CDR3 sequence: CAWSVRPGDSESYGYTF. The CDR3, as DNA: TGTGCCTGGAGTGTTCGACCCGGGGACAGCGAAAGTTATGGCTACACCTTC.

Remarks on this clonotype: A read error is possible here, since a much larger clone lies one base away. V usage is TRBV12-3 or TRBV12-4 and J usage is TRBJ1-5; a possible D gene is TRBD1 (6 bases). V was trimmed by 3 bases and J by 14 bases, leaving 20 bases between them. The CDR3 loop spans 14 amino acids. In DNA, the CDR3 is TGTGCCAGCAGTTTGCCGTCAGGGGCCCCGACCAAGCATTTT. Protein: CASSLPSGAPTKHF.

This clonotype was seen repeatedly, ten times or more. The chain couples TRBV20-1 to TRBJ2-7; D not resolved. CDR3 length equals 14 residues. The V gene's germline CDR1 is DFQATT and CDR2 SNEGSKA (reference sequence). Between the trimmed V and J ends, which lost 0 bases and 6 bases, there was a span of 15 bases. CDR3 bases: TGCAGTGCTAGAGATCCGATTAGGGCAACCGAGCAGTACTTC. Translated: CSARDPIRATEQYF.

This clonotype showed up many times. The rearrangement links TRBV3-1 to TRBJ1-1, with D unclear. The germline V gene has CDR1 LGHDT and CDR2 YNNKEL (reference sequence). CDR3 length equals 15 residues. V lost 0 bases, J lost 0 bases, and 8 bases lay in between. The CDR3 DNA reads TGTGCCAGCAGCCAAGATTGGACTGTGAACACTGAAGCTTTCTTT. Protein: CASSQDWTVNTEAFF.

This clonotype showed up many times. This rearrangement joins TRBV11-2 to TRBJ2-1, with 11 bases identical to TRBD2. Germline-derived CDR1 and CDR2 are SGHAT and FQNNGV. The CDR3 is made up of 16 amino acids. V lost 6 bases to trimming and J lost 7 bases; unmatched junction nucleotides: 11. CDR3 nucleotide sequence: TGTGCCAGCAGTCATTCTACTAGCGGGAGTGGGAATGAGCAGTTCTTC. Protein product: CASSHSTSGSGNEQFF.

The sample holds a few counts of this clonotype. This rearrangement joins TRBV6-1 to TRBJ1-2; 8 positions match TRBD1. CDR1 is MNHNS and CDR2 is SASEGT in the germline V gene. This CDR3 contains 13 residues. V shed 6 bases and J 7 bases; nucleotides not matched to a gene: 7. As DNA, the CDR3 is TGTGCCAGCAGAGACAGGGGCGGTGCTGGCTACACCTTC. Protein product: CASRDRGGAGYTF.

Note on this clonotype: Here the CDR3 omits its conserved ending phenylalanine or tryptophan, so a read error is the likely source. The rearrangement uses TRBV18 and TRBJ2-7; D remains unclear. Germline CDR1 and CDR2: KGHSH and LQKENI. The CDR3 is made up of 12 amino acids. The V end was cut by 6 bases, the J end by 0 bases, with 6 bases between. CDR3 sequence (DNA): TGTGCCAGCTCCCCAACCTCCTACGAGCAGTACATC. As protein: CASSPTSYEQYI.

This clonotype was seen many times. The genes are TRBV7-9 and TRBJ2-7, with 13 bases that match TRBD2. CDR1 is SEHNR, CDR2 FQNEAQ, per germline (reference sequence). J was trimmed by 4 bases and V by 5 bases; bases with no gene match: 8. This CDR3 comprises 16 residues. CDR3 protein: CASSPRTSGRSYEQYF. CDR3 nucleotide sequence: TGTGCCAGCAGCCCGCGGACTAGCGGGAGAAGTTACGAGCAGTACTTC.

This clonotype appeared many times. V and J are TRBV5-1 and TRBJ2-7, with 9 bases identical to TRBD1. V shed 4 bases, J shed 6 bases, and the junction held 8 bases outside the gene matches. Germline loops: CDR1 SGHRS, CDR2 YFSETQ. The CDR3 spans 14 residues. Here the CDR3 reads CASSGPGQGVEQYF. Here the CDR3 DNA reads TGCGCCAGCAGCGGTCCGGGACAGGGCGTCGAGCAGTACTTC.